One and the same sample provided the 24 T cell receptor beta chains below, sequenced in a study of T cell responses to AZD1222 COVID-19 vaccine. Produced via immunoSEQ multiplex PCR; TCRdb's table is partial and in-frame only. There are some 150,000 clones in the sample; approximately 94% occur only once, and more than 8.5% lies in the top ten. Sequenced here: peripheral blood, sampled on day 0 of AZD1222 vaccination. All receptors derive from an adult in good health.

This chain connects TRBV6-4 to TRBJ2-2; D remains ambiguous. Germline assignment: CDR1 MRHNA and CDR2 SNTAGT. V was pared by 2 bases and J by 4 bases, with 11 bases between. The CDR3 totals 15 residues. CDR3 bases: TGTGCCAGCAGTGACACCGGCCGAGTCACCGGGGAGCTGTTTTTT. Translating it yields CASSDTGRVTGELFF.

The chain couples TRBV10-3 to TRBJ2-7, with 10 positions matching TRBD1. Germline values: CDR1 ENHRY, CDR2 SYGVKD. Trimming took 3 bases from V and 2 from J; bases not matched to a gene: 4. The CDR3 is 15 residues long. CDR3 bases: TGTGCCATCAGTGACGCCGGGACAGGGGCCTACGAGCAGTACTTC. It specifies CAISDAGTGAYEQYF.

The genes are TRBV7-2 and TRBJ1-1; 8 positions agree with TRBD1. The V gene end was trimmed by 5 bases and the J gene end by 7 bases; junction bases not matched to a gene: 6. The CDR3 totals 13 residues. CDR1 is SGHTA, CDR2 FQGNSA, per germline. In DNA form, the CDR3 reads TGTGCCAGCAGCAAACAGGGGGGCGATGAAGCTTTCTTT. Encoded protein: CASSKQGGDEAFF.

The V and J genes are TRBV10-3 and TRBJ1-6; the D gene is possibly TRBD1 (6 bases). This CDR3 has 13 residues. Germline CDR1 ENHRY, CDR2 SYGVKD. Trimming removed 4 bases at V and 9 bases at J, with 10 bases between. CDR3 sequence (DNA): TGTGCCATCAGTGGACAGGACACTTCACCCCTCCACTTT. Its translation is CAISGQDTSPLHF.

The rearrangement uses TRBV7-2 and TRBJ1-6, with no clear D. Germline loops: CDR1 SGHTA, CDR2 FQGNSA. This CDR3 comprises 13 residues. The V end was cut by 5 bases, the J end by 8 bases, with 10 bases between. CDR3 nucleotides: TGTGCCAGCAGCCGAGGAGAGGATTCACCCCTCCACTTT. Protein: CASSRGEDSPLHF.

DNA of the CDR3: TGTGCCTGGAGTGTACGGGGCGAGCAGTACTTC. The encoded protein is CAWSVRGEQYF. The chain joins TRBV30 to TRBJ2-7; a possible D gene is TRBD2 (5 bases). Germline CDR1 reads GTSNPN; CDR2 reads SVGIG (reference sequence). The CDR3 has 11 amino acids. V gave up 0 bases and J gave up 6 bases, with 6 bases separating them.

The V gene is TRBV9, the J gene TRBJ2-3; tentatively, D is TRBD1 (5 bases). Trimming pared 3 bases from V and 3 bases from J, leaving 23 bases between. Germline assignment: CDR1 SGDLS and CDR2 YYNGEE. The CDR3 covers 18 residues. The CDR3 DNA reads as TGTGCCAGCAGCGGCCCAGATCAGGGATTGTTAGTGACAGATACGCAGTATTTT. Amino acid sequence: CASSGPDQGLLVTDTQYF.

This clone was detected once. In DNA form, the CDR3 reads TGTGCCAGCAGCTTGGTGGGCGAGCAGTTCTTC. As protein: CASSLVGEQFF. The chain employs TRBV5-6 and TRBJ2-1; D ambiguous. CDR1 SGHDT and CDR2 YYEEEE come from the germline V gene. The CDR3 length is 11 residues. V was pared by 0 bases and J by 10 bases, with 5 bases between.

V usage is TRBV2 and J usage is TRBJ1-6; 9 bases line up with TRBD1. The germline V gene has CDR1 SNHLY and CDR2 FYNNEI. V was clipped by 9 bases and J by 10 bases; unmatched bases: 10. The CDR3 is 14 amino acids. CDR3 DNA sequence: TGTGCCAGGAAGCCCGGGACAGGGCAGTCACCCCTCCACTTT. This encodes CARKPGTGQSPLHF.

The V call is TRBV11-2, the J call TRBJ2-4, with 8 positions matching TRBD1. CDR3 length: 14 residues. V lost 5 bases, J lost 8 bases, and 8 bases stayed unmatched. Per the germline V gene, CDR1 is SGHAT and CDR2 is FQNNGV. The chain's CDR3 is CASSLTGGGYIQYF. For the CDR3, the DNA is TGTGCCAGCAGCCTAACAGGGGGAGGATACATTCAGTACTTC.

The chain is built from TRBV7-3 and TRBJ1-1; D remains ambiguous. This CDR3 region has 13 residues. Trimming pared 2 bases from V and 7 bases from J, leaving 11 bases between. Germline CDR1 reads SGHTA; CDR2 reads FQGTGA. CDR3 in amino acids: CASSLGPSGEAFF. CDR3 coding DNA: TGTGCCAGCAGCTTAGGCCCTTCGGGTGAAGCTTTCTTT.

This clone was picked up one time. The chain employs TRBV7-9 and TRBJ1-1; no clear D. Germline lookup yields CDR1 SEHNR and CDR2 FQNEAQ (reference sequence). The V end was cut by 2 bases, the J end by 4 bases, with 5 bases between. The CDR3 totals 12 residues. CDR3 protein: CASSLRATEAFF. The CDR3 DNA follows: TGTGCCAGCAGCTTACGGGCCACTGAAGCTTTCTTT.

The chain combines TRBV4-1 with TRBJ1-1; 8 bases align to TRBD1. Germline values: CDR1 MGHRA, CDR2 YSYEKL. V shed 2 bases, J shed 7 bases, and the junction held 18 bases outside the gene matches. The CDR3 length is 18 residues. The CDR3 loop reads CASSQRSGQGSRGVEAFF. The CDR3 nucleotides are TGCGCCAGCAGCCAAAGATCCGGACAGGGTAGCCGGGGGGTTGAAGCTTTCTTT.

The chain couples TRBV12-3 or TRBV12-4 to TRBJ1-5; D not certain. The CDR3 sequence is 13 residues long. V was pared by 4 bases and J by 6 bases, with 10 bases between. DNA for the CDR3: TGTGCCAGCAGTTCATTTATCCGTCAGCCCCAGCATTTT. It is translated as CASSSFIRQPQHF.

The V call is TRBV7-2, the J call TRBJ1-5; D is undetermined. The germline gives CDR1 SGHTA, CDR2 FQGNSA. The CDR3 has 15 residues. The V gene lost 5 bases and the J gene lost 0 bases, with 11 bases spanning the gap. DNA for the CDR3: TGTGCCAGCAGCCTAATCCACACTAGCAATCAGCCCCAGCATTTT. Its protein is CASSLIHTSNQPQHF.

The chain is built from TRBV5-1 and TRBJ2-3; D tentatively reads TRBD1 or TRBD2 (6 bases each). Trimming pared 4 bases from V and 3 bases from J, leaving 15 bases between. The CDR3 length is 15 residues. Germline values: CDR1 SGHRS, CDR2 YFSETQ. The CDR3 nucleotides are TGCGCCAGCAGCAGGGGGGACGATTCGACAGATACGCAGTATTTT. Its protein product is CASSRGDDSTDTQYF.

This clone has only one observation. V and J are TRBV19 and TRBJ1-1; a weak D match, TRBD1 (6 bases). V lost 9 bases and J lost 5, with 16 bases in between. The germline gives CDR1 LNHDA, CDR2 SQIVND (reference sequence). The CDR3 extends over 13 amino acids. Here the CDR3 DNA reads TGTGCCAGCAGATTACAACAGGGAACTGAAGCTTTCTTT. Translating it yields CASRLQQGTEAFF. The whole variable domain, filled in from reference TRBV19 and TRBJ1-1, reads DGGITQSPKYLFRKEGQNVTLSCEQNLNHDAMYWYRQDPGQGLRLIYYSQIVNDFQKGDIAEGYSVSREKKESFPLTVTSAQKNPTAFYLCASRLQQGTEAFFGQGTRLTVV.

This clone occurred once. The chain uses TRBV19 and TRBJ1-1, with a tentative D call TRBD1 (6 bases). Trimming removed 8 bases from V and 2 bases from J, with 21 bases in between. The CDR3 is 16 amino acids. In germline, CDR1 is LNHDA, CDR2 SQIVND (reference sequence). The CDR3 coding sequence is TGTGCCAGTGGGGAGCACAGGGTTAATGCCAACACTGAAGCTTTCTTT. Its translation is CASGEHRVNANTEAFF.

The chain carries TRBV9 and TRBJ2-1, with a tentative D call TRBD2 (6 bases). The CDR3 is 14 residues long. V dropped 4 bases and J dropped 6 bases, with 14 bases sitting between them. From germline, CDR1 is SGDLS and CDR2 YYNGEE. The CDR3 nucleotides are TGTGCCAGCAGCCCCGGAGGGGCGACCAATGAGCAGTTCTTC. Its protein is CASSPGGATNEQFF.

The genes are TRBV20-1 and TRBJ1-1, with D uncertain. Germline V lookup: CDR1 DFQATT, CDR2 SNEGSKA (reference sequence). This CDR3 region has 13 residues. Trimming took 3 bases from V and 0 from J, leaving 8 bases between them. The CDR3 sequence: CSASILLNTEAFF. CDR3 nucleotide sequence: TGCAGTGCTAGTATACTCCTGAACACTGAAGCTTTCTTT.

The CDR3 region is CAWASRGQADNTEAFF. CDR3 in DNA: TGTGCCTGGGCTTCCCGGGGACAGGCGGATAACACTGAAGCTTTCTTT. This sequence joins TRBV30 and TRBJ1-1; 8 bases align to TRBD1. This CDR3 is built from 16 residues. Trimming took 5 bases from V and 2 from J; bases not matched to a gene: 13. Germline V lookup: CDR1 GTSNPN, CDR2 SVGIG (reference sequence).

The V gene is TRBV27, the J gene TRBJ2-7; 11 nucleotides match TRBD2. The CDR3 runs 15 residues. The germline V gene has CDR1 MNHEY and CDR2 SMNVEV (reference sequence). The junction had 9 bases not matched to a gene; V was cut back by 5 bases and J by 6 bases. CDR3 DNA: TGTGCCAGCAGTCTCTCTACTAGCGGGGGTAGCGAGCAGTACTTC. This translates into CASSLSTSGGSEQYF.

This clone was counted once. This chain links TRBV19 with TRBJ2-2; no firm D call. Trimming took 6 bases from V and 1 from J, leaving 3 bases between them. Germline V gives CDR1 LNHDA, CDR2 SQIVND (reference sequence). The CDR3 consists of 12 residues. The CDR3 region is CASSQNTGELFF. The CDR3 bases are TGTGCCAGTAGCCAGAACACCGGGGAGCTGTTTTTT.

The chain is built from TRBV2 and TRBJ1-2; 7 bases are a match to TRBD1. The CDR3 covers 14 residues. Trimming took 6 bases from V and 1 from J; bases not matched to a gene: 5. Germline assignment: CDR1 SNHLY and CDR2 FYNNEI. CDR3: CASRVGQVNYGYTF. As DNA, the CDR3 is TGTGCCAGCAGGGTTGGACAGGTTAACTATGGCTACACCTTC.